This entry describes one T cell receptor beta chain. Its antigen is unknown. Trimming removed 4 bases from V and 6 bases from J, with 17 bases in between. The CDR3 covers 15 residues. Germline CDR1 is SGHKS and CDR2 is YYEKEE (reference sequence). The source of the sample is a study of T cell repertoires in cytomegalovirus infection. Study-level background: Shared public TCR beta signatures pointed to both CMV infection and a matching HLA type.

TCRdb redid the calling of the reads with MiXCR, one entry per CDR3 protein. This sample has roughly 730,000 distinct CDR3 sequences, with around 30% found just once. Study observations and caveats: Carriage of CMV together with the relevant HLA was identifiable through cumulative public TCR beta family frequency.

The rearrangement links TRBV5-5 to TRBJ2-1, with D perhaps TRBD1 (5 bases). The specimen comprised cultured PBMCs, sampled from culture after CMV antigen stimulation. The TCR sequence derives from a human donor in good health (CMV status not recorded). Some clones in this sample may be carry-over from other donors' samples. The CDR3 bases are TGTGCCAGCAGCCTGGCAGGGTTGGCGCTCAATGAGCAGTTCTTC. Translation gives CASSLAGLALNEQFF. Full variable domain (missing parts from reference TRBV5-5 and TRBJ2-1): DAGVTQSPTHLIKTRGQQVTLRCSPISGHKSVSWYQQVLGQGPQFIFQYYEKEERGRGNFPDRFSARQFPNYSSELNVNALLLGDSALYLCASSLAGLALNEQFFGPGTRLTVL.